This T cell receptor (beta chain) was documented in a study of identical twins. V shed 6 bases, J shed 1 base, and the junction held 4 bases outside the gene matches. The germline V gene has CDR1 SEHNR and CDR2 FQNEAQ (reference sequence). The CDR3 contains 15 residues. In this sample, this clonotype turned up a few times. Template switching created a universal primer site, and the cDNA included unique molecular identifiers. TCRdb re-called the 5' RACE reads with MiXCR, one entry per CDR3 protein. The sample holds around 250,000 distinct CDR3 sequences, 6.5% to 9.5% seen once. The same data also contributed to another study, on yellow fever vaccine responses in identical twins.

The material sequenced was CD8+ T cells sorted from blood. The V and J genes are TRBV7-9 and TRBJ2-5, with TRBD1 identical over 11 bases. This clonotype was obtained from a woman aged 18-35 years in good health. The CDR3: CASSWDRGSQETQYF. For the CDR3, the DNA is TGTGCCAGCAGTTGGGACAGGGGGTCCCAAGAGACCCAGTACTTC. The variable domain in full, with the rest retrieved from reference TRBV7-9 and TRBJ2-5, is DTGVSQNPRHKITKRGQNVTFRCDPISEHNRLYWYRQTLGQGPEFLTYFQNEAQLEKSRLLSDRFSAERPKGSFSTLEIQRTEQGDSAMYLCASSWDRGSQETQYFGPGTRLLVL.